This paragraph covers one TCR beta chain sequence. Trimming shortened V by 1 base and J by 5 bases, and 3 bases separated the two germline ends. CDR1 MNHEY and CDR2 SVGAGI come from the germline V gene. The CDR3 extends over 13 amino acids. Clones were sequenced by immunoSEQ multiplex PCR, and TCRdb holds only the in-frame ones, with some missing. The sample includes a few hundred thousand clones, 75% to 90% of them seen just once. These data originate in a study of blood T cell repertoires in COVID-19. Background on the study: PBMCs, B-cell-depleted T cells, or T cells were the source of the cDNA or gDNA that made up the material.

Material for sequencing was peripheral blood. The chain couples TRBV6-5 to TRBJ1-6; unclear D gene. This TCR derives from a woman in her 30s who had recovered from COVID-19. The CDR3 region is CASSYYNNSPLHF. In DNA form, the CDR3 reads TGTGCCAGCAGTTACTATAATAATTCACCCCTCCACTTT.